This TCR beta chain is drawn from a study of T-cell reconstitution after alpha-beta-depleted transplantation in children (dated by TCRdb to about 2016). Study-wide context: The study quantitatively tracked T-cell immune reconstitution after TCRalphabeta/CD19-depleted allogeneic hematopoietic cell transplantation in children using TCR repertoire profiling.

The protocol used for the library was PCR. Sequencing instrument: Illumina HiSeq 2500. To normalize quantification of the TCRbeta repertoire, the TCR libraries were built with molecular barcoding that relied on unique molecular identifiers. TCRdb redid the processing of the public reads, applying fastp at Q25 and MiXCR, and retained in-frame beta chains. Rows with one shared CDR3 protein collapse into an entry with the most common genes and DNA. The sample table holds over 25,000 distinct CDR3 sequences, of which roughly 6.5% were seen once. Jointly, the top ten make up 25% to 30% of the sample. What the study reported, not specific to this receptor: In some patients, the high TCRbeta diversity seen at day 60 was put down to recipient T cells and intrathymic progenitors that had survived conditioning. The apparently early recovery of alphabetaT-cell counts about two months after transplant reportedly depended on only several hundred rapidly expanded clones that came from non-depleted graft cells. Over subsequent months, a decline in hyperexpanded clone frequencies was noted, and after one year, T-cell counts and TCRbeta diversity were mostly ascribed to newly produced T cells.

With regard to this clonotype: Its antigen has not been determined. Base qualities were left out, and no much larger clone turns up one base away.

Including cysteine and phenylalanine, the CDR3 has 14 amino acids. Only the CDR3 part of the read is kept: 42 bases, read in frame from the first base. Taken from the germline V gene, the CDR1 and CDR2 loops are SGHAT and FQNNGV. The germline V end is reduced by 5 bases and the J end by 4 bases; junction bases left unmatched: 8. The sample's time point label, in plain terms: day 60 (about 2 months) after transplantation. The treatment or condition label, read with the paper, signifies: allogeneic hematopoietic cell transplantation with graft depleted of TCRalphabeta T cells and CD19 B cells. The children who served as transplant recipients had been given grafts of TCRalphabeta/CD19-depleted allogeneic hematopoietic cells.

This TCR was sampled from a child less than two years old who had a stem cell transplant for acute myeloid leukemia, so the T cells may come from the graft donor. Sample: peripheral blood, taken 60 days after TCRalphabeta/CD19-depleted stem cell transplant. This receptor chain uses TRBV11-2 and TRBJ2-7, with 7 middle bases fitting TRBD2. In nucleotides, the sequence is TGTGCCAGCAGCCGCGGGGGATCGAGTTACGAGCAGTACTTC. Its protein reads: CASSRGGSSYEQYF.